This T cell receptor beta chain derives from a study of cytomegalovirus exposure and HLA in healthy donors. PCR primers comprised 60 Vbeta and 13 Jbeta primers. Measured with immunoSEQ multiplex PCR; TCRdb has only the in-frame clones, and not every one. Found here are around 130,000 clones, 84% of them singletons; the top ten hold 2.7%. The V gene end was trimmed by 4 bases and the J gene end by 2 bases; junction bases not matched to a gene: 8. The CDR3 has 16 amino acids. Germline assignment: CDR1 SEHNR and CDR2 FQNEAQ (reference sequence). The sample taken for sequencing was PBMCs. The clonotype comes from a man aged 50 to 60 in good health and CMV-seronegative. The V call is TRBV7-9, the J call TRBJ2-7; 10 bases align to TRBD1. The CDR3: CASSSAPGQGTYEQYF. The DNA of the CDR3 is TGTGCCAGCAGCTCTGCCCCGGGACAGGGGACCTACGAGCAGTACTTC.